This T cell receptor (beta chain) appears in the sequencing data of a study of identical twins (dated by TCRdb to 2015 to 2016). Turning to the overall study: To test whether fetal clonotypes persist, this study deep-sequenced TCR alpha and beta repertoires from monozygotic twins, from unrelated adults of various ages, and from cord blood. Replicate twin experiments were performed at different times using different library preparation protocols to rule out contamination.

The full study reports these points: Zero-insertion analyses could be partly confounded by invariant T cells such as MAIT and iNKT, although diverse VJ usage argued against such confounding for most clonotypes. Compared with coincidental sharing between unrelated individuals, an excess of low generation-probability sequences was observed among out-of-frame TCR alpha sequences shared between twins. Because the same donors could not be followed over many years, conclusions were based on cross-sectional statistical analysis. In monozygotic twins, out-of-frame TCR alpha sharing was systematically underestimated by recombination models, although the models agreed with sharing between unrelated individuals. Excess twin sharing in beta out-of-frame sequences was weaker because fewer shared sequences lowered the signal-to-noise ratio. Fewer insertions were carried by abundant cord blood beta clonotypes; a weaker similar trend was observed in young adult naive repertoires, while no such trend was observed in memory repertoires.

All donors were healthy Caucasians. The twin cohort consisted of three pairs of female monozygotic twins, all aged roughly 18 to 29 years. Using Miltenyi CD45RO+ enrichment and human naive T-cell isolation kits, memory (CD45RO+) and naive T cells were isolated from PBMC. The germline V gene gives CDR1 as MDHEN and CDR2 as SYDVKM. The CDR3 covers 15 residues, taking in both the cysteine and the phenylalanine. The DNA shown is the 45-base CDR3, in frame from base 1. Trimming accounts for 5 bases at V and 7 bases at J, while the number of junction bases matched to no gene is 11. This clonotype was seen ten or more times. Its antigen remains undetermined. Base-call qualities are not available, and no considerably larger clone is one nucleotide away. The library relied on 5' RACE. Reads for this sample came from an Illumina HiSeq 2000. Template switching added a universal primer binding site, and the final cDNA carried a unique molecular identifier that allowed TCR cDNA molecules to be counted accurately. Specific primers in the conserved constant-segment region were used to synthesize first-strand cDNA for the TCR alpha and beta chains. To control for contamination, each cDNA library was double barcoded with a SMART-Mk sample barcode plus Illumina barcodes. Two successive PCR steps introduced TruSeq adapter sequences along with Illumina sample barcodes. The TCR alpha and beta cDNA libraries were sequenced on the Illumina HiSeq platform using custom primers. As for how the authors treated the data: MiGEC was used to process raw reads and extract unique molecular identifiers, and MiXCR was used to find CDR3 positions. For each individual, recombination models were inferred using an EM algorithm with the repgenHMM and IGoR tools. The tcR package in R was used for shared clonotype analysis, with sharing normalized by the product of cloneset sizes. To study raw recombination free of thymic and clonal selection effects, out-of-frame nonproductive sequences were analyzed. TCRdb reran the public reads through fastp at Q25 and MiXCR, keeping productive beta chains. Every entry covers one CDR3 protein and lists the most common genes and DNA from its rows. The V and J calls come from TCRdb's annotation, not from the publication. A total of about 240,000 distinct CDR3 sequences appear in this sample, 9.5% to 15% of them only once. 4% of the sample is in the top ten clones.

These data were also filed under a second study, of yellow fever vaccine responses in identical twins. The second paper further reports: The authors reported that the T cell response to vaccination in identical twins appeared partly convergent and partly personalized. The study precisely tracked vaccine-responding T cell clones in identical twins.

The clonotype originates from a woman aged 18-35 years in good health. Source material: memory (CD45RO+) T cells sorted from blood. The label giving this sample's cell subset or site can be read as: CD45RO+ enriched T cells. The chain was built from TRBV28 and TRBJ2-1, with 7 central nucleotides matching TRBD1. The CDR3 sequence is CASSTRGSFGNEQFF. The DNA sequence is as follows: TGTGCCAGCAGTACCAGGGGGTCTTTCGGTAATGAGCAGTTCTTC.